This TCR beta chain was identified in a study of neurological immune-mediated disorders. Time point here: longitudinal time-point 3. Unsorted libraries were generated from 2 million PBMCs. These cells had been stored in RNAlater at -80 C. The table lists this clonotype with many counts. Losses at the gene ends were 6 bases for V and 5 bases for J; bases not matched to a gene: 5. Germline V lookup: CDR1 DFQATT, CDR2 SNEGSKA (reference sequence). This CDR3 region has 12 residues. TCRdb re-called the 5' RACE reads with MiXCR, one entry per CDR3 protein. This repertoire shows around 100,000 distinct CDR3 sequences, more than 10% found once; its top ten account for about 3.1%.

Sequenced sample: PBMCs. The chain links TRBV20-1 to TRBJ2-7; 9 bases are shared with TRBD1. The clonotype was recovered from a female donor with HTLV-1-associated myelopathy (HAM/TSP). The CDR3 reads CSARDRAHEQYF. DNA for the CDR3: TGCAGTGCCCGGGACAGGGCCCACGAGCAGTACTTC.